The clone carrying this TCR beta chain showed up many times. The antigen is unknown. The sample comes from a study of T cells in Graves' hyperthyroidism and ophthalmopathy. Study observations and caveats: Median prediction lead before ophthalmopathy onset was roughly 6 months with the model.

RNA transcripts provided the source from which TCR beta CDR3 regions were amplified. A first-round RT-PCR of the TCR CDR3 used the HTBI primer set. Each CDR3 protein is one row after TCRdb ran MiXCR on the multiplex PCR reads. The sample yields more than 550,000 distinct CDR3 sequences, about 19% seen once. Reasons for excluding patients were uncontrolled infection, other autoimmune disease, pregnancy or lactation. CDR1 and CDR2 from the germline V gene are LGHDT and YNNKEL (reference sequence). CDR3 length equals 12 residues. V lost 3 bases, J lost 10 bases, and 12 bases lay in between. Source material: blood. The sequence derives from a woman aged 45 to 65 with Graves' hyperthyroidism that later progressed to Graves' ophthalmopathy. V is TRBV3-1 and J is TRBJ1-1; a possible D gene is TRBD1 (6 bases). CDR3 in amino acids: CASSHPGAGAFF. The DNA of the CDR3 is TGTGCCAGCAGCCACCCAGGGGCGGGAGCTTTCTTT.